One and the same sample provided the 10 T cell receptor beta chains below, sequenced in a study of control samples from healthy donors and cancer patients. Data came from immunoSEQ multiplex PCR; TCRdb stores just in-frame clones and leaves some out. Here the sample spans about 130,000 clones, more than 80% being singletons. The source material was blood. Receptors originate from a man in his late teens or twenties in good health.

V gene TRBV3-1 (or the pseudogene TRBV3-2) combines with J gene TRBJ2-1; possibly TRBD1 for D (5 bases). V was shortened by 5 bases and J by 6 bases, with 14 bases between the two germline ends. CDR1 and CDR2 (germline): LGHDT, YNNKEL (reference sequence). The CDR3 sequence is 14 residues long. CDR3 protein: CASSGRGAFNEQFF. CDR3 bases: TGTGCCAGCAGCGGTCGTGGGGCCTTCAATGAGCAGTTCTTC.

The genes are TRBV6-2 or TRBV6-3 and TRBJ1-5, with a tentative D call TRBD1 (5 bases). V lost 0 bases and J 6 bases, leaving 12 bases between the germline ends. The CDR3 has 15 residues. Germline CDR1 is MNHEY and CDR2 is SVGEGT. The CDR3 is CASSYSRGTVQPQHF. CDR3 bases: TGTGCCAGCAGTTACTCCCGTGGGACGGTTCAGCCCCAGCATTTT.

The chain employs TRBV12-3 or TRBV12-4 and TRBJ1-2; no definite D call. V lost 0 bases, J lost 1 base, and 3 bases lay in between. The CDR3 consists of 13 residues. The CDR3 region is CASSLASNYGYTF. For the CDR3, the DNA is TGTGCCAGCAGTTTAGCGAGTAACTATGGCTACACCTTC.

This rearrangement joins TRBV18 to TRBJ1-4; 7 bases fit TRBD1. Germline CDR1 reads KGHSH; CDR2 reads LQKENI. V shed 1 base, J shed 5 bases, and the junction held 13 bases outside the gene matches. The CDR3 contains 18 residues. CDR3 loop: CASSPLNEMVTGNEKLFF. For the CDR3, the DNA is TGTGCCAGCTCACCACTAAACGAGATGGTGACAGGGAATGAAAAACTGTTTTTT.

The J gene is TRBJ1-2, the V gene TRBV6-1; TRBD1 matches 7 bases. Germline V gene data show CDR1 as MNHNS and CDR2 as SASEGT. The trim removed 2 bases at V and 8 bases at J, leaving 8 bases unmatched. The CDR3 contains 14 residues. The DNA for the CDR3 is TGTGCCAGCAGTGAAAACTCACAGGGGCAAGGCTACACCTTC. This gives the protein CASSENSQGQGYTF.

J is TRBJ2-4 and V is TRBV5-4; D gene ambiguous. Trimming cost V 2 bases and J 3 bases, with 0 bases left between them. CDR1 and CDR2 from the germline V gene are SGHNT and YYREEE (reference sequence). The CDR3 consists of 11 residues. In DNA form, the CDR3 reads TGTGCCAGCAGCTTCAAAAACATTCAGTACTTC. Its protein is CASSFKNIQYF.

CDR3 in amino acids: CASSEPGGGTDTQYF. CDR3 DNA: TGTGCCAGCAGTGAGCCAGGGGGCGGCACAGATACGCAGTATTTT. This chain joins TRBV6-1 and TRBJ2-3, with 8 bases aligning to TRBD1. The CDR3 is made up of 15 amino acids. J gave up 1 base and V 3 bases, and 3 bases lay outside the gene matches. Germline V gene data show CDR1 as MNHNS and CDR2 as SASEGT.

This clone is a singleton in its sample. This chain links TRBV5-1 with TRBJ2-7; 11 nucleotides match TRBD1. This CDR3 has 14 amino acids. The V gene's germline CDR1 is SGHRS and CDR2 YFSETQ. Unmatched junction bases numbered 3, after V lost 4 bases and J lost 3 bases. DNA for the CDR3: TGCGCCAGCAGCGCCGGGACAGGGGGCTACGAGCAGTACTTC. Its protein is CASSAGTGGYEQYF. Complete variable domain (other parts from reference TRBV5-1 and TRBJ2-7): KAGVTQTPRYLIKTRGQQVTLSCSPISGHRSVSWYQQTPGQGLQFLFEYFSETQRNKGNFPGRFSGRQFSNSRSEMNVSTLELGDSALYLCASSAGTGGYEQYFGPGTRLTVT.

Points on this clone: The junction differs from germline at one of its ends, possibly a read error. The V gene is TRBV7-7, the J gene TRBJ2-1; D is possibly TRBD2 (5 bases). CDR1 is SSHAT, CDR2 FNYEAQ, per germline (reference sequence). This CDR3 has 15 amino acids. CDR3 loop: CASSFSPGINNEQFF. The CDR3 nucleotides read TGTGCTAGCAGCTTCTCCCCCGGGATAAACAATGAGCAGTTCTTC.

In nucleotides, the CDR3 is TGTGCCAGCAGTTTATTAGCGGGCACCTTTCAAGGCACCGGGGAGCTGTTTTTT. As protein: CASSLLAGTFQGTGELFF. The chain uses TRBV27 and TRBJ2-2; 7 bases match TRBD2. V lost 1 base to trimming and J lost 4 bases; unmatched junction nucleotides: 12. The CDR3 length is 18 residues. Germline V gene lookup returns CDR1 MNHEY and CDR2 SMNVEV (reference sequence).